This T cell receptor (beta chain) was sequenced in a study of CD4 T cells in relation to SARS-CoV-2 and coronaviruses. For the study at large: Shared crossreactive spike epitopes were mapped to their HLA restriction. Regarding the study as a whole: Compared with monoreactive clones, crossreactive clones showed significantly weaker SARS-CoV-2 expansion.

Points on this clone: The target antigen is unknown.

CDR3 length equals 15 residues. The germline V gene has CDR1 WSHSY and CDR2 SAAADI. With 1 base removed from V and 0 bases from J, the gap between germline ends came to 9 bases. TCRdb keeps only in-frame clones here, not all; method: immunoSEQ multiplex PCR. Of under 25,000 clones detected, 78% appear once; the ten largest clones hold 15% to 20%. Before the COVID-19 pandemic, during about 2011-2019, CD4+ T cells were taken from unexposed donors. CD4+ T cells were isolated from the cells after 10 days of culture. V is TRBV10-2 and J is TRBJ1-1; the D is unclear. What was sequenced was CD4+ T cells from PBMCs, cultured in vitro. The TCR comes from a human donor in good health. CDR3 sequence: CASSEWGRLNTEAFF. The CDR3 DNA follows: TGCGCCAGCAGTGAGTGGGGTCGATTGAACACTGAAGCTTTCTTT.